This record looks at one T cell receptor (beta chain) sequence and its context. Its target is not known. Naive CD8 populations comprised CD45RO-negative cells positively selected for CCR7, excluding terminally differentiated effector memory CD45RA+ cells. At a deep level, the assay was run. Per sorted-subset replicate PCR, input was approximately 0.2 ug DNA, representing about 30,000 T cell genomes. Profiled with immunoSEQ multiplex PCR; TCRdb holds only in-frame clones, not every one. The sample comprises almost 700,000 clones, about 90% of which are singletons, and 24% rests with the top ten. V was trimmed by 3 bases and J by 3 bases, leaving 9 bases between them. From germline, CDR1 is MNHNS and CDR2 SASEGT. The CDR3 has 13 residues. This sample stems from a study of shared clonotypes between healthy human individuals. Study conclusions and caveats: The study generally estimated greater richness for naive than memory subsets.

Material: naive CD8+ T cells sorted from blood. The rearrangement links TRBV6-1 to TRBJ2-7; D not certain. The sequence came from a man aged 25-45 years in good health. The CDR3 nucleotides are TGTGCCAGCAGTGAGTATTTGCACTACGAGCAGTACTTC. This sequence encodes CASSEYLHYEQYF.